Listed here is a single T cell receptor (beta chain). Those enrolled, adults aged roughly 18 to 90 years, came from 20 to 25 US areas. Cohorts were determined from participant-reported clinical history. Sequencing used immunoSEQ multiplex PCR; TCRdb keeps in-frame clones, though not all of them. The data show 150,000 or so clones, with more than 80% seen just once and about 4.4% held by the top ten. The sample is drawn from a study of blood T cell repertoires in COVID-19. Study in general: Material from acute and convalescent COVID-19 was sourced from the United States, Italy and Spain. Sources were T cells, B-cell-depleted T cells, or PBMCs; the material itself was cDNA or gDNA.

Losses at the gene ends were 0 bases for V and 2 bases for J; bases not matched to a gene: 2. This CDR3 is 15 amino acids long. CDR1 is SGDLS and CDR2 is YYNGEE in the germline V gene. The origin of this receptor is a man aged 45-65 years who had recovered from COVID-19. This chain links TRBV9 with TRBJ2-1; TRBD1 agrees at 7 bases. Sequenced material: PBMCs or T cells enriched from blood (not recorded which). Here the CDR3 reads CASSVDRGTYNEQFF. The CDR3 DNA reads as TGTGCCAGCAGCGTAGACAGGGGCACCTACAATGAGCAGTTCTTC.